These T cell receptor beta chains were read from a single sample in a study of OX40 agonist ivuxolimab in advanced cancers. The method was immunoSEQ multiplex PCR; TCRdb's version includes in-frame clones alone and lacks a portion of them. The profile shows about 150,000 clones, roughly 91% of them singletons. Material: CD4+ or CD8+ T cells sorted from blood, obtained in a trial of the OX40 agonist ivuxolimab. The receptors stem from an adult with an advanced solid tumor such as melanoma, head and neck, liver or kidney cancer. CDR3s include the opening cysteine and the closing phenylalanine or tryptophan. A D gene is named only where the DNA matches it firmly. The size entry is marked missing in some rows and otherwise reads once, few, many or a size class.

>TRBD1|TRBV19|TRBJ2-7|.
CASSFRQGALYEQYF
TGTGCCAGTAGTTTCCGACAGGGGGCTTTATACGAGCAGTACTTC
>TRBD2|TRBV6-6|TRBJ2-2|.
CASSSSGNYPGELFF
TGTGCCAGCAGTTCAAGCGGGAACTACCCCGGGGAGCTGTTTTTT
>.|TRBV5-6|TRBJ2-7|.
CASSLGLSSHDSYEQYF
TGTGCCAGCAGCTTGGGCCTATCCAGTCATGACTCCTACGAGCAGTACTTC
>.|TRBV7-2|TRBJ2-1|.
CASSLSRVEQFF
TGTGCCAGCAGCTTGTCCAGGGTTGAGCAGTTCTTC
>.|TRBV13|TRBJ1-3|once
CASSHSDGNTIYF
TGTGCCAGCAGCCATTCCGATGGAAACACCATATATTTT
>TRBD2|TRBV11-2|TRBJ2-7|.
CASSSRTSGSYEQYF
TGTGCCAGCAGCTCTAGGACTAGCGGGAGCTACGAGCAGTACTTC
>.|TRBV11-2|TRBJ2-2|.
CASSSNRAFGELFF
TGTGCCAGCAGCTCGAACAGGGCTTTCGGGGAGCTGTTTTTT
>.|TRBV6-5|TRBJ1-1|.
CASNPGTAGLGFF
TGTGCCAGCAACCCCGGGACGGCCGGCTTGGGTTTCTTT
>.|TRBV6-5|TRBJ1-1|.
CASSYWGEEAFF
TGTGCCAGCAGTTACTGGGGTGAGGAAGCTTTCTTT
>.|TRBV11-1|TRBJ1-1|.
CASSRRQASHEAFF
TGTGCCAGCAGCCGTCGACAGGCTAGCCATGAAGCTTTCTTT
>.|TRBV6-5|TRBJ1-1|.
CASNQGTEAFF
TGTGCCAGCAATCAGGGGACTGAAGCTTTCTTT
>TRBD2|TRBV5-1|TRBJ2-1|once
CASSLFAGGPNEQFF
TGCGCCAGCAGCTTGTTTGCGGGGGGGCCAAATGAGCAGTTCTTC
>.|TRBV27|TRBJ1-6|.
CASSLGDSPLHF
TGTGCCAGCAGTTTAGGGGATTCACCCCTCCACTTT
>TRBD1|TRBV28|TRBJ1-5|.
CASRGTGGGNQPQHF
TGTGCCAGCAGGGGGACAGGGGGCGGAAATCAGCCCCAGCATTTT
>.|TRBV5-4|TRBJ2-7|.
CASSRGDLYEQYF
TGTGCCAGCAGCCGCGGGGACCTCTACGAGCAGTACTTC
>.|TRBV10-2|TRBJ2-3|.
CASEKGTDTQYF
TGCGCCAGCGAAAAAGGGACAGATACGCAGTATTTT
>.|TRBV7-2|TRBJ2-5|.
CASSRTVQETQYF
TGTGCCAGCAGCCGGACAGTACAAGAGACCCAGTACTTC
>.|TRBV7-3|TRBJ2-2|few
CASSTRSGELFF
TGTGCCAGCAGCACACGTAGCGGGGAGCTGTTTTTT